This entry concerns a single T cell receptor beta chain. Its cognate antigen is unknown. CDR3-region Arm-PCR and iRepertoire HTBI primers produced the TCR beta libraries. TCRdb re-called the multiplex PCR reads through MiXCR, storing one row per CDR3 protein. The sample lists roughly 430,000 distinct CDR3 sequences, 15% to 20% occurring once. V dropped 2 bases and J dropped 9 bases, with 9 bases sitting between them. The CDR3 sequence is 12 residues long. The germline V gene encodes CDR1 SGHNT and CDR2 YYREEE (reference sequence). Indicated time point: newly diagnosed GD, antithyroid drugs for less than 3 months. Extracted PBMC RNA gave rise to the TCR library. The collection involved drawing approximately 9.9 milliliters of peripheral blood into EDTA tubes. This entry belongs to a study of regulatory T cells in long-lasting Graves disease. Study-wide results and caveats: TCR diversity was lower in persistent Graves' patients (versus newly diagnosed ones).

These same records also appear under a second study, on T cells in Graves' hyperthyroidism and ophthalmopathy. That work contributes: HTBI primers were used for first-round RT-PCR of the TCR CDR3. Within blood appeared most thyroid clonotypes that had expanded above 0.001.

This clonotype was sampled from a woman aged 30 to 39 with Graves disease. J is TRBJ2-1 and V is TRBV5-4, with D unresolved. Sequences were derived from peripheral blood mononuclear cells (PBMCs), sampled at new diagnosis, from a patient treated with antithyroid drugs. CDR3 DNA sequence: TGTGCCAGCAGCTTCGGGTCGCGTGAGCAGTTCTTC. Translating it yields CASSFGSREQFF.